The 22 T cell receptor beta chains below were found in one sample sequenced in a study of control samples from healthy donors and cancer patients. The assay was immunoSEQ multiplex PCR, and TCRdb's table has in-frame clones only and misses some. Its table records fewer than 200,000 clones. The sample was blood. All receptors come from a woman aged 25 to 39 in good health.

The chain is built from TRBV5-4 and TRBJ1-1; TRBD1 might be the D (6 bases). Germline assignment: CDR1 SGHNT and CDR2 YYREEE (reference sequence). The CDR3 spans 13 residues. V dropped 2 bases and J dropped 5 bases, with 10 bases sitting between them. The CDR3 nucleotides read TGTGCCAGCAGCTTAGGGGGGAGGACTGAAGCTTTCTTT. This encodes CASSLGGRTEAFF.

CDR3 DNA: TGTGCCAGCAGCCCCTACGGGGACACAGTTAATGAAAAACTGTTTTTT. Protein product: CASSPYGDTVNEKLFF. The chain combines TRBV7-9 with TRBJ1-4; D is perhaps TRBD1 (6 bases). The CDR3 loop spans 16 amino acids. Trimming removed 5 bases from V and 4 bases from J, with 17 bases in between. Germline V lookup: CDR1 SEHNR, CDR2 FQNEAQ (reference sequence).

This chain uses TRBV12-5 with TRBJ1-5; D unclear. The germline gives CDR1 LGHNT, CDR2 FRNRAP. The CDR3 runs 13 residues. With 1 base removed from V and 5 bases from J, the gap between germline ends came to 6 bases. This CDR3 is CASGLGWDQPQHF. The CDR3 DNA follows: TGTGCTAGTGGTTTGGGATGGGATCAGCCCCAGCATTTT.

The chain couples TRBV6-5 to TRBJ1-6; no reliable D call. CDR1 and CDR2 from the germline V gene are MNHEY and SVGAGI. This CDR3 spans 15 amino acids. V lost 7 bases and J lost 0, with 10 bases in between. The DNA for the CDR3 is TGTGCCAGCACCCGGTTGGGCTCCTATAATTCACCCCTCCACTTT. This encodes CASTRLGSYNSPLHF.

V is TRBV7-9 and J is TRBJ2-7; D not resolved. Germline-derived CDR1 and CDR2 are SEHNR and FQNEAQ (reference sequence). V was trimmed by 6 bases and J by 5 bases, leaving 14 bases between them. This CDR3 comprises 13 residues. This CDR3 is CASRGRLGDEQYF. DNA for the CDR3: TGTGCCAGCAGGGGAAGGTTGGGCGACGAGCAGTACTTC. The whole variable domain, remainder taken from reference TRBV7-9 and TRBJ2-7, is DTGVSQNPRHKITKRGQNVTFRCDPISEHNRLYWYRQTLGQGPEFLTYFQNEAQLEKSRLLSDRFSAERPKGSFSTLEIQRTEQGDSAMYLCASRGRLGDEQYFGPGTRLTVT.

CDR3 DNA sequence: TGTGCCAGTAGTAACCCAAGCCCAACCCCGCGCGATGGCTACACCTTC. The encoded protein is CASSNPSPTPRDGYTF. The J gene is TRBJ1-2, the V gene TRBV19, with D hard to call. V dropped 4 bases and J dropped 6 bases, with 21 bases sitting between them. CDR1 and CDR2 (germline): LNHDA, SQIVND (reference sequence). This CDR3 has 16 amino acids.

The chain couples TRBV5-1 to TRBJ1-5; tentatively, D is TRBD1 (6 bases). The germline V gene encodes CDR1 SGHRS and CDR2 YFSETQ. The CDR3 has 15 amino acids. Trimming left V 4 bases short and J 4 bases short, with 15 bases between. CDR3 nucleotides: TGCGCCAGCAGCCCTTCCGGTCAGGGGAATCAGCCCCAGCATTTT. This encodes CASSPSGQGNQPQHF.

This rearrangement joins TRBV9 to TRBJ2-5; no clear D gene. The CDR3 is 12 residues long. The germline V gene has CDR1 SGDLS and CDR2 YYNGEE. Trimming shortened V by 7 bases and J by 5 bases, and 12 bases separated the two germline ends. Written as DNA, the CDR3 is TGTGCCAGCTCCTACATGGGGGAGACCCAGTACTTC. This encodes CASSYMGETQYF. Based on the CDR3 plus reference TRBV9 and TRBJ2-5, the full variable domain is DSGVTQTPKHLITATGQRVTLRCSPRSGDLSVYWYQQSLDQGLQFLIQYYNGEERAKGNILERFSAQQFPDLHSELNLSSLELGDSALYFCASSYMGETQYFGPGTRLLVL.

This chain connects TRBV7-2 to TRBJ1-1; D remains unclear. The CDR3 loop spans 14 amino acids. Looked up from germline, CDR1 is SGHTA and CDR2 is FQGNSA. Trimming removed 6 bases from V and 0 bases from J, with 11 bases in between. The CDR3 region is CASRRDAVNTEAFF. The CDR3 DNA is TGTGCCAGCAGGAGAGACGCCGTGAACACTGAAGCTTTCTTT.

As regards this clone: Other DNA sequences in this sample translate to the same CDR3. The chain recombines TRBV10-3 with TRBJ1-1; D possibly corresponds to TRBD1 (5 bases). The V end lost 3 bases, the J end lost 0 bases, and 8 bases lay between the germline ends. CDR1 is ENHRY and CDR2 is SYGVKD in the germline V gene. The CDR3 length is 14 residues. CDR3 residues: CAISERGLNTEAFF. The CDR3 nucleotides read TGTGCCATCAGTGAACGGGGGTTGAACACTGAAGCTTTCTTT.

The chain combines TRBV30 with TRBJ2-7, with D unresolved. The CDR3 sequence is 14 residues long. Germline V gene lookup returns CDR1 GTSNPN and CDR2 SVGIG (reference sequence). Trimming removed 3 bases at V and 1 base at J, with 13 bases between. This CDR3 is CAWRVGSLSYEQYF. The CDR3 DNA reads as TGTGCCTGGAGAGTCGGGTCACTTTCCTACGAGCAGTACTTC.

This chain links TRBV4-1 with TRBJ2-5, with D perhaps assigned TRBD1 or TRBD2 (6 bases each). Germline V gene lookup returns CDR1 MGHRA and CDR2 YSYEKL. V lost 3 bases and J lost 5, with 13 bases in between. The length of the CDR3 is 14 residues. CDR3 residues: CASSQGRGGETQYF. The CDR3 DNA reads as TGCGCCAGCAGCCAGGGGCGAGGGGGGGAGACCCAGTACTTC.

The genes are TRBV6-5 and TRBJ1-5; 12 nucleotides agree with TRBD1. The CDR3 length is 15 residues. Germline V gives CDR1 MNHEY, CDR2 SVGAGI. Unmatched junction bases numbered 2, after V lost 6 bases and J lost 2 bases. CDR3 coding DNA: TGTGCCAGCAGGGGACAGGGGGCCGGCAATCAGCCCCAGCATTTT. Residues: CASRGQGAGNQPQHF.

The V and J genes are TRBV30 and TRBJ1-1, with D possibly TRBD1 on 6 matching bases. Germline V CDR1 and CDR2: GTSNPN, SVGIG (reference sequence). The CDR3 contains 17 residues. V shed 0 bases and J shed 7 bases, with 24 bases lying between them. CDR3 residues: CAWSVSPVRTVANEAFF. CDR3 DNA sequence: TGTGCCTGGAGTGTTAGCCCTGTAAGGACAGTAGCTAATGAAGCTTTCTTT.

The rearrangement uses TRBV3-1 (or the pseudogene TRBV3-2) and TRBJ2-7; the D call may be TRBD1 or TRBD2 (6 bases each). Trimming shortened V by 1 base and J by 7 bases, and 14 bases separated the two germline ends. CDR1 is LGHDT and CDR2 is YNNKEL in the germline V gene (reference sequence). The CDR3 is made up of 14 amino acids. CDR3 in DNA: TGTGCCAGCAGCCAAGTAGGGGGGTCGAGGGAGCAGTACTTC. Translation: CASSQVGGSREQYF.

The chain has TRBV7-2 and TRBJ2-5; D unresolved. V was cut by 1 base and J by 2 bases, with 8 bases left in between. The CDR3 extends over 14 amino acids. Germline CDR1 SGHTA, CDR2 FQGNSA. DNA for the CDR3: TGTGCCAGCAGCTTAGGCCCGGAACAAGAGACCCAGTACTTC. It specifies CASSLGPEQETQYF.

The CDR3 loop reads CASRGQVFDGYTF. CDR3 coding DNA: TGTGCCAGCAGAGGACAGGTTTTCGATGGCTACACCTTC. The chain has TRBV25-1 and TRBJ1-2; 7 bases are shared with TRBD1. In germline, CDR1 is MGHDK, CDR2 SYGVNS. V dropped 6 bases and J dropped 6; count of bases not matched to a gene: 7. This CDR3 contains 13 residues.

The rearrangement links TRBV6-6 to TRBJ1-4; 7 nucleotides match TRBD1. This CDR3 region has 16 residues. With 4 bases clipped from V and 6 bases from J, the junction kept 11 bases outside the gene matches. CDR1 and CDR2 from the germline V gene are MNHNY and SVGAGI (reference sequence). The CDR3 spells CASSSRQGSVYEKLFF. CDR3 sequence (DNA): TGTGCCAGCAGTTCACGACAGGGTTCGGTTTATGAAAAACTGTTTTTT.

The rearrangement uses TRBV12-3 or TRBV12-4 and TRBJ1-5; D not certain. The CDR3 is 12 amino acids. Trimming cost V 5 bases and J 3 bases, with 5 bases left between them. In DNA, the CDR3 is TGTGCCAGCAGTCAGCTCAATCAGCCCCAGCATTTT. This sequence encodes CASSQLNQPQHF.

The V gene is TRBV7-6, the J gene TRBJ2-5; 7 bases line up with TRBD2. This CDR3 is 16 amino acids long. Germline V gives CDR1 SGHVS, CDR2 FNYEAQ. The trim removed 1 base at V and 5 bases at J, leaving 10 bases unmatched. The CDR3 coding sequence is TGTGCCAGCAGCTTAGGATTGCGGGGGTTCTGGGAGACCCAGTACTTC. It specifies CASSLGLRGFWETQYF.

To note about this clone: The junction departs from germline at one end; a sequencing error may be responsible. This chain uses TRBV2 with TRBJ1-4; TRBD1 is a possible D gene (6 bases). CDR1 and CDR2 (germline): SNHLY, FYNNEI. The CDR3 totals 16 residues. This chain's CDR3 is CASREGTFSTNEKLFF. CDR3 nucleotides: TGTGCCAGCAGAGAAGGGACATTTTCAACTAATGAAAAACTGTTTTTT. The full variable domain, with the rest looked up from reference TRBV2 and TRBJ1-4, is EPEVTQTPSHQVTQMGQEVILRCVPISNHLYFYWYRQILGQKVEFLVSFYNNEISEKSEIFDDQFSVERPDGSNFTLKIRSTKLEDSAMYFCASREGTFSTNEKLFFGSGTQLSVL.

The chain combines TRBV22-1 with TRBJ1-6. TRBV22-1 is tagged as a pseudogene. The CDR3 loop spans 18 amino acids. The CDR3 reads CPGSARWIKWGKNSPLHF. DNA of the CDR3: TGTCCTGGGAGCGCACGTTGGATTAAATGGGGTAAAAATTCACCCCTCCACTTT.